The clone carrying this T cell receptor beta chain has a single count. Adults between roughly 18 and 100 years of age took part from about 24 US areas. Exposed study participants had met a COVID-19 case within 2 weeks before entry. The sample belongs to a study of blood T cell repertoires in COVID-19. Across the whole study: Sample material is recorded as cDNA or gDNA derived from T cells, B-cell-depleted T cells, or PBMCs.

Clones were sequenced by immunoSEQ multiplex PCR, and TCRdb holds only the in-frame ones, with some missing. The sample has 350,000 to 400,000 clones, approximately 89% seen once. Germline trimming cut 0 bases from V and 4 bases from J; bases unmatched to any gene: 4. The CDR3 runs to 15 residues. Germline V lookup: CDR1 SGDLS, CDR2 YYNGEE. The sequenced sample consisted of PBMCs or T cells enriched from blood (not recorded which). The chain carries TRBV9 and TRBJ2-1, with 7 bases matching TRBD2. The origin of this receptor is a woman between 40 and 50 years old who had been exposed to COVID-19. The CDR3 reads CASSVARDYYNEQFF. CDR3 bases: TGTGCCAGCAGCGTAGCACGGGACTATTACAATGAGCAGTTCTTC. Full variable domain (rest looked up from reference TRBV9 and TRBJ2-1): DSGVTQTPKHLITATGQRVTLRCSPRSGDLSVYWYQQSLDQGLQFLIQYYNGEERAKGNILERFSAQQFPDLHSELNLSSLELGDSALYFCASSVARDYYNEQFFGPGTRLTVL.